Here is one T cell receptor beta chain with its context. Antigen unknown. This PCR relied on a set of 60 Vbeta primers and 13 Jbeta primers. Profiling relied on immunoSEQ multiplex PCR, and the TCRdb table lists in-frame clones only, not all of them. The sample consists of 200,000 to 250,000 clones, about 75% of them appearing once. This CDR3 spans 18 amino acids. Germline V gene data show CDR1 as SNHLY and CDR2 as FYNNEI. Trimming took 0 bases from V and 4 from J; bases not matched to a gene: 6. This sample was included in a study of cytomegalovirus exposure and HLA in healthy donors. The study, taken as a whole, reports: Common viral pathogens seemed to be connected with several of the most significant clusters, according to a later analysis.

The gene calls are TRBV2 and TRBJ2-1; 13 nucleotides agree with TRBD2. The receptor was isolated from a woman aged 30 to 39 in good health and CMV-seronegative. The sample consisted of PBMCs. CDR3 loop: CASSEARLAGGPYNEQFF. The CDR3, as DNA: TGTGCCAGCAGTGAAGCCAGACTAGCGGGAGGACCTTACAATGAGCAGTTCTTC. Drawing the rest from reference TRBV2 and TRBJ2-1, the complete variable domain is EPEVTQTPSHQVTQMGQEVILRCVPISNHLYFYWYRQILGQKVEFLVSFYNNEISEKSEIFDDQFSVERPDGSNFTLKIRSTKLEDSAMYFCASSEARLAGGPYNEQFFGPGTRLTVL.